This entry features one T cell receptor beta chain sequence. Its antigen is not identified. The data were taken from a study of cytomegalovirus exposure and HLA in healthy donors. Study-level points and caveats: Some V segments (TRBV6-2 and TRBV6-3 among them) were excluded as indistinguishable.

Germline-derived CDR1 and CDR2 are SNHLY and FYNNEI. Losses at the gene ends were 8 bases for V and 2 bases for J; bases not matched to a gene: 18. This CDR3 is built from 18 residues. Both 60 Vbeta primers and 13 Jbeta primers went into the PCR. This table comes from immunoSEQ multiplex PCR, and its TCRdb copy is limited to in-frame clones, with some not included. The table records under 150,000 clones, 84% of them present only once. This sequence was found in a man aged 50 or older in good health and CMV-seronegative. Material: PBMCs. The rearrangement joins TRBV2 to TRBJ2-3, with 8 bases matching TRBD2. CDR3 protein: CASWSHGFGGGSTDTQYF. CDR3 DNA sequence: TGTGCCAGCTGGAGTCATGGTTTTGGCGGGGGGTCCACAGATACGCAGTATTTT. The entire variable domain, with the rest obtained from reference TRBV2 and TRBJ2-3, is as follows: EPEVTQTPSHQVTQMGQEVILRCVPISNHLYFYWYRQILGQKVEFLVSFYNNEISEKSEIFDDQFSVERPDGSNFTLKIRSTKLEDSAMYFCASWSHGFGGGSTDTQYFGPGTRLTVL.